This paragraph covers one T cell receptor (beta chain) sequence. Its antigen is as yet unknown. Germline V gene data show CDR1 as MNHEY and CDR2 as SMNVEV (reference sequence). V lost 1 base to trimming and J lost 6 bases, with 2 bases between them. The CDR3 extends over 11 amino acids. The data derive from a study of OX40 agonist ivuxolimab in advanced cancers. The study's findings and limits: Both blood CD4+ and CD8+ T cells showed clonal growth by week 6 at 0.1 to 3.0 mg/kg.

Generated by immunoSEQ multiplex PCR, the TCRdb table keeps only in-frame clones and is missing some. The sample contains around 38,000 clones, 80% to 95% of which appear only once. The receptor was isolated from an adult with an advanced solid tumor such as melanoma, head and neck, liver or kidney cancer. The rearrangement links TRBV27 to TRBJ2-3; D gene uncertain. This sample comprised CD4+ or CD8+ T cells sorted from blood, obtained in a trial of the OX40 agonist ivuxolimab. The DNA for the CDR3 is TGTGCCAGCAGTTTATTTGATACGCAGTATTTT. This encodes CASSLFDTQYF.